Listed below are T cell receptor beta chains from one sample, sequenced in a study of T cell responses to AZD1222 COVID-19 vaccine. The assay was immunoSEQ multiplex PCR, and TCRdb's table has in-frame clones only and misses some. The sample holds 95,000 to 100,000 clones, about nine tenths seen once. The source material was peripheral blood, sampled on day 0 of AZD1222 vaccination. The origin of the receptors is an adult in good health. Each CDR3 is given with its conserved first and last residue. A D gene is named only where the DNA matches it firmly. Size is omitted from some rows. Given values are once, few, many or a class for expanded clones.

d_gene: .
len: 16
v_gene: TRBV30
j_gene: TRBJ1-6
abundance: once
CDR3nt: TGTGCCTGGAGTGTACCTCCGGGACCATCACGGTCACCCCTCCACTTT
CDR3aa: CAWSVPPGPSRSPLHF

d_gene: TRBD1
len: 17
v_gene: TRBV7-4
j_gene: TRBJ1-5
abundance: .
CDR3nt: TGTGCCAGCAGCTCCGCCCGGGACAGGGAAGGGGATCAGCCCCAGCATTTT
CDR3aa: CASSSARDREGDQPQHF

d_gene: TRBD1
len: 15
v_gene: TRBV5-6
j_gene: TRBJ1-1
abundance: .
CDR3nt: TGTGCCAGCAGCCCGGAGGACAGGGTTGGCACTGAAGCTTTCTTT
CDR3aa: CASSPEDRVGTEAFF

d_gene: .
len: 13
v_gene: TRBV27
j_gene: TRBJ2-7
abundance: .
CDR3nt: TGTGCCAGCAGTGGAGGGCGATCCTACGAGCAGTACTTC
CDR3aa: CASSGGRSYEQYF

d_gene: TRBD2
len: 15
v_gene: TRBV6-2/TRBV6-3
j_gene: TRBJ2-5
abundance: .
CDR3nt: TGTGCCAGCAGTTATGGAGCGGGAGGGGGGGAGACCCAGTACTTC
CDR3aa: CASSYGAGGGETQYF

d_gene: TRBD2
len: 15
v_gene: TRBV6-5
j_gene: TRBJ2-1
abundance: once
CDR3nt: TGTGCCAGCACCGACGGGGCTAGCGGGAGGGGTGAGCAGTTCTTC
CDR3aa: CASTDGASGRGEQFF

d_gene: .
len: 12
v_gene: TRBV28
j_gene: TRBJ1-5
abundance: .
CDR3nt: TGTGCCAGCAGTACCAGGAATCAGCCCCAGCATTTT
CDR3aa: CASSTRNQPQHF

d_gene: TRBD1
len: 14
v_gene: TRBV6-5
j_gene: TRBJ1-5
abundance: .
CDR3nt: TGTGCCAGCAGTTACGACAGGGGGCACCAGCCCCAGCATTTT
CDR3aa: CASSYDRGHQPQHF

d_gene: .
len: 12
v_gene: TRBV7-9
j_gene: TRBJ2-7
abundance: .
CDR3nt: TGTGCCAGCAGCTTAGGTGACGACGAGCAGTACTTC
CDR3aa: CASSLGDDEQYF

d_gene: .
len: 16
v_gene: TRBV6-1
j_gene: TRBJ2-3
abundance: once
CDR3nt: TGTGCCAGCAGTGATTACGGCGGGCCTAGCACAGATACGCAGTATTTT
CDR3aa: CASSDYGGPSTDTQYF

d_gene: TRBD2
len: 16
v_gene: TRBV28
j_gene: TRBJ2-1
abundance: .
CDR3nt: TGTGCCAGCAGTTCGAATCTAGCGGGAGACATTGATGAGCAGTTCTTC
CDR3aa: CASSSNLAGDIDEQFF

d_gene: .
len: 14
v_gene: TRBV18
j_gene: TRBJ2-5
abundance: .
CDR3nt: TGTGCCAGCTCACCCGGGGGAGACCAAGAGACCCAGTACTTC
CDR3aa: CASSPGGDQETQYF

d_gene: .
len: 15
v_gene: TRBV28
j_gene: TRBJ1-5
abundance: .
CDR3nt: TGTGCCAGCAGCCCCGGGACGGACCAATATCAGCCCCAGCATTTT
CDR3aa: CASSPGTDQYQPQHF

d_gene: .
len: 16
v_gene: TRBV4-1
j_gene: TRBJ1-5
abundance: .
CDR3nt: TGCGCCAGCAGCCAAGCCTATGGATATAGCAATCAGCCCCAGCATTTT
CDR3aa: CASSQAYGYSNQPQHF

d_gene: .
len: 15
v_gene: TRBV28
j_gene: TRBJ1-5
abundance: .
CDR3nt: TGTGCCAGCACGGGCAGGGAAGGGAGCAATCAGCCCCAGCATTTT
CDR3aa: CASTGREGSNQPQHF

d_gene: TRBD1
len: 13
v_gene: TRBV6-2/TRBV6-3
j_gene: TRBJ2-7
abundance: .
CDR3nt: TGTGCCAGCAGTAAGACAGGGGCCTACGAGCAGTACTTC
CDR3aa: CASSKTGAYEQYF

d_gene: .
len: 13
v_gene: TRBV3-1/TRBV3-2
j_gene: TRBJ2-1
abundance: .
CDR3nt: TGTGCCAGCAGCCCCTATGCGACTATACAGCAGTTCTTC
CDR3aa: CASSPYATIQQFF